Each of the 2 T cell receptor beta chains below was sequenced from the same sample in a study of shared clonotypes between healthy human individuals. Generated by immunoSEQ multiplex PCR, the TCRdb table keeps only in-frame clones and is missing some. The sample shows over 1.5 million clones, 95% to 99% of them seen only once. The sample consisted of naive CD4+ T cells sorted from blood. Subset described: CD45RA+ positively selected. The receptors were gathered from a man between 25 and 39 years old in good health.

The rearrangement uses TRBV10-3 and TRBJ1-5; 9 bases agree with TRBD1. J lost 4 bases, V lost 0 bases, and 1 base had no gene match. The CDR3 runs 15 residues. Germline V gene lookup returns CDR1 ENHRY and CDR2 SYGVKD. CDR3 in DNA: TGTGCCATCAGTGAGTCGGGACAGGGAAATCAGCCCCAGCATTTT. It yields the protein CAISESGQGNQPQHF.

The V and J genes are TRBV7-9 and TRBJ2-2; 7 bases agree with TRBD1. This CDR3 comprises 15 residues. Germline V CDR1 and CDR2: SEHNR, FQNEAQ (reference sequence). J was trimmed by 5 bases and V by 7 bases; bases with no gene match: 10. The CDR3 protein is CASIEWDSYTGELFF. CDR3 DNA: TGTGCCAGCATAGAATGGGACAGCTATACCGGGGAGCTGTTTTTT. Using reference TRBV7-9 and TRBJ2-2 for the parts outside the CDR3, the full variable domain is DTGVSQNPRHKITKRGQNVTFRCDPISEHNRLYWYRQTLGQGPEFLTYFQNEAQLEKSRLLSDRFSAERPKGSFSTLEIQRTEQGDSAMYLCASIEWDSYTGELFFGEGSRLTVL.